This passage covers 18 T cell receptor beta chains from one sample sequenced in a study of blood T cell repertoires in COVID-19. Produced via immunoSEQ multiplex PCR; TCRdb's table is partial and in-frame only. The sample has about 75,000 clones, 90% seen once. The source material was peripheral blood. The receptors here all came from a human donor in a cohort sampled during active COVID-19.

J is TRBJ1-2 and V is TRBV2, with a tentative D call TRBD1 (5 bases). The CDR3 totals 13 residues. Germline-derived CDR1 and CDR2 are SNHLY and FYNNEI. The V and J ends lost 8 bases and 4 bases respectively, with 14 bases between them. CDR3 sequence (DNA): TGTGCCAGCGTCCAGGGTTTCGGCTATGGCTACACCTTC. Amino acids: CASVQGFGYGYTF. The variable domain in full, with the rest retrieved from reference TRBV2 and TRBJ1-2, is EPEVTQTPSHQVTQMGQEVILRCVPISNHLYFYWYRQILGQKVEFLVSFYNNEISEKSEIFDDQFSVERPDGSNFTLKIRSTKLEDSAMYFCASVQGFGYGYTFGSGTRLTVV.

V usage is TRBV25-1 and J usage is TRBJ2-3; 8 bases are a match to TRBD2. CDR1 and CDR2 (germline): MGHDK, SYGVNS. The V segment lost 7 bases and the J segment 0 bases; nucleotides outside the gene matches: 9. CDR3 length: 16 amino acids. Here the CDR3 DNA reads TGTGCCAGCACCGGTGATAGCGGGGCTAGCACAGATACGCAGTATTTT. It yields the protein CASTGDSGASTDTQYF.

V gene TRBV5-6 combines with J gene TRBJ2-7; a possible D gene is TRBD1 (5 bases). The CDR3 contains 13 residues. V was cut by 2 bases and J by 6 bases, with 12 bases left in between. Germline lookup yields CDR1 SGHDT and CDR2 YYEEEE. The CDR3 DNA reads TGTGCCAGCAGCTTTCAAGGGGCCCTCGAGCAGTACTTC. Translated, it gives CASSFQGALEQYF.

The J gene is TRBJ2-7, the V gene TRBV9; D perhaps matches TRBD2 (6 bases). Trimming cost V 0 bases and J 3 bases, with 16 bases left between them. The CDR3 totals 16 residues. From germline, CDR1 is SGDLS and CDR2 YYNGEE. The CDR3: CASSVGPGGDGYEQYF. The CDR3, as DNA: TGTGCCAGCAGCGTAGGCCCCGGCGGGGATGGCTACGAGCAGTACTTC. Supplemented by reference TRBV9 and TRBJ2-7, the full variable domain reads DSGVTQTPKHLITATGQRVTLRCSPRSGDLSVYWYQQSLDQGLQFLIQYYNGEERAKGNILERFSAQQFPDLHSELNLSSLELGDSALYFCASSVGPGGDGYEQYFGPGTRLTVT.

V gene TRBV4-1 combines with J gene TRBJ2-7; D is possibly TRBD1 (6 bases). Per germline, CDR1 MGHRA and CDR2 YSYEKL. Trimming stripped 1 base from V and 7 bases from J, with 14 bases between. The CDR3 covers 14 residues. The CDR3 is CASSQGSGAGEQYF. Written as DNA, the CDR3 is TGCGCCAGCAGCCAAGGATCAGGGGCTGGAGAGCAGTACTTC.

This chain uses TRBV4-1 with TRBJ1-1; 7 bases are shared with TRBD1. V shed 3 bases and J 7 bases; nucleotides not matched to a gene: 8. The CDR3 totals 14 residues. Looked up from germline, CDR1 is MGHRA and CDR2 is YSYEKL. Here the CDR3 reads CASSHLTGVLEAFF. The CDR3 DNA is TGCGCCAGCAGCCACCTTACAGGGGTGCTTGAAGCTTTCTTT.

The CDR3 nucleotides are TGTGCCAGCAGCGTGGGACAGGGGAACACTGAAGCTTTCTTT. It specifies CASSVGQGNTEAFF. The chain carries TRBV3-1 (or the pseudogene TRBV3-2) and TRBJ1-1; TRBD1 matches at 9 bases. The CDR3 contains 14 residues. The J segment lost 1 base and the V segment lost 5 bases, leaving 2 bases of the junction unmatched. CDR1 and CDR2 (germline): LGHDT, YNNKEL (reference sequence).

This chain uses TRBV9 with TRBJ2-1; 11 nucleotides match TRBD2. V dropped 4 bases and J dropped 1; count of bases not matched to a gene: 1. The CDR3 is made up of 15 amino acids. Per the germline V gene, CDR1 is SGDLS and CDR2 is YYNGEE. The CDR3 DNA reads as TGTGCCAGCAGCTGGACTAGCGGGTCCTACAATGAGCAGTTCTTC. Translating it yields CASSWTSGSYNEQFF.

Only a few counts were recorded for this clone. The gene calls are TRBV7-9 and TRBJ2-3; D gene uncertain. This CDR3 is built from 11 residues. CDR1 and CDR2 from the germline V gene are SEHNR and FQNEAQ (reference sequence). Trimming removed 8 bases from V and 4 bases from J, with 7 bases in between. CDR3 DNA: TGTGCCAGCGAGAGATCAGATACGCAGTATTTT. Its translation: CASERSDTQYF. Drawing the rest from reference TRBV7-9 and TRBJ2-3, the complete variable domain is DTGVSQNPRHKITKRGQNVTFRCDPISEHNRLYWYRQTLGQGPEFLTYFQNEAQLEKSRLLSDRFSAERPKGSFSTLEIQRTEQGDSAMYLCASERSDTQYFGPGTRLTVL.

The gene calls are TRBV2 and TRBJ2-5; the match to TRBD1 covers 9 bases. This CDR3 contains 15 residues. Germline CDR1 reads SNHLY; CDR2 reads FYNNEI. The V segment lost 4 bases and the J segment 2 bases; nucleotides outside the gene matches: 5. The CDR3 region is CASSVDRGGQETQYF. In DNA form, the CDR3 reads TGTGCCAGCAGTGTAGACAGGGGGGGTCAAGAGACCCAGTACTTC.

The CDR3 nucleotides are TGTGCCAGCACAGAAACAGGGGGGTCAGAGACTGAAGCTTTCTTT. Translation: CASTETGGSETEAFF. The V call is TRBV6-6, the J call TRBJ1-1, with 8 bases lining up with TRBD1. Germline V lookup: CDR1 MNHNY, CDR2 SVGAGI (reference sequence). V was pared by 7 bases and J by 5 bases, with 12 bases of the junction left unmatched. CDR3 length: 15 residues.

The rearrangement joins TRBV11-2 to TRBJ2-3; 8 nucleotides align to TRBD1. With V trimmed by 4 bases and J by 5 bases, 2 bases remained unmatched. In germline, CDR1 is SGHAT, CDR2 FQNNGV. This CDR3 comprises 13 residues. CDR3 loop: CASSYDRGDTQYF. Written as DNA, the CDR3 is TGTGCCAGCAGCTACGACAGGGGAGATACGCAGTATTTT.

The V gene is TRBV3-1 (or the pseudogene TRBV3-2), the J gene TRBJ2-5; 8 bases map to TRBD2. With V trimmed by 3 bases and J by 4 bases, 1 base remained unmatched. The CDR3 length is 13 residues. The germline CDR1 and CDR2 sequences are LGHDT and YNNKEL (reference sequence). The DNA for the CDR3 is TGTGCCAGCAGCCACCGGGGGGGAGAGACCCAGTACTTC. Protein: CASSHRGGETQYF.

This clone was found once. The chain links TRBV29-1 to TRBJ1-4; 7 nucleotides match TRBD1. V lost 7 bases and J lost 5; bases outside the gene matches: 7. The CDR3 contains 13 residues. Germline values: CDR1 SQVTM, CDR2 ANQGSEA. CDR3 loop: CSGRDSLNEKLFF. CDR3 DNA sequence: TGCAGCGGCCGGGACAGCCTAAATGAAAAACTGTTTTTT.

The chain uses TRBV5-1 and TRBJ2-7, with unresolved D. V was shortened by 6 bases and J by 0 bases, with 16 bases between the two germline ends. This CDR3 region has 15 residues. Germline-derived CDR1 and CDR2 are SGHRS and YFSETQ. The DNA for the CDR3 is TGCGCCAGCAACCATGGGTTTTCGGGCTCCTACGAGCAGTACTTC. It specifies CASNHGFSGSYEQYF.

For the CDR3, the DNA is TGTGCCAGCAGTGGGCGACTAGCGGGGGGCCCCAACCGTAGAGAGACCCAGTACTTC. Translated: CASSGRLAGGPNRRETQYF. V is TRBV6-1 and J is TRBJ2-5, with TRBD2 matching 13 bases. The junction had 15 bases not matched to a gene; V was cut back by 4 bases and J by 4 bases. There are 19 residues in the CDR3. CDR1 and CDR2 (germline): MNHNS, SASEGT.

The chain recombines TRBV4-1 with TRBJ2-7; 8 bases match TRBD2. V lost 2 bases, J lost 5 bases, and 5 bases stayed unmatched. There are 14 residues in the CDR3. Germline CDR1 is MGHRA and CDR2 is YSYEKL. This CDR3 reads CASSQSQRENEQYF. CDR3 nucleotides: TGCGCCAGCAGCCAATCCCAGCGGGAGAACGAGCAGTACTTC.

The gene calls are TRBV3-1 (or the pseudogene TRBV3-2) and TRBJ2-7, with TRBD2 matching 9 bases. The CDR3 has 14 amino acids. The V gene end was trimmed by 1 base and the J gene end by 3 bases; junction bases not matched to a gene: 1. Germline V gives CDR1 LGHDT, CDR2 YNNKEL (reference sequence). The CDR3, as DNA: TGTGCCAGCAGCCAAGGGACTAGCGTCTACGAGCAGTACTTC. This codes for CASSQGTSVYEQYF.